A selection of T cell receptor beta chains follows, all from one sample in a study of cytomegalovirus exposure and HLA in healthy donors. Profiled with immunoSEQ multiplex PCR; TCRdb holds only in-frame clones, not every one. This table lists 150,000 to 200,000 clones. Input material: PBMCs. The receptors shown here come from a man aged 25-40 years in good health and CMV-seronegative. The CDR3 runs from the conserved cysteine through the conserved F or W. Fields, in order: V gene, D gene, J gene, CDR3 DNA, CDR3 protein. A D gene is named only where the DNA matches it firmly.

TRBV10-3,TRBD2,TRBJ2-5,TGTGCCATCAGTGTCGGTAGCGGGGGTGAGACCCAGTACTTC,CAISVGSGGETQYF
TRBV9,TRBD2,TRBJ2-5,TGTGCCAGCAGCGTAGGGCATAGCGGGGGCTACGCAGAGACCCAGTACTTC,CASSVGHSGGYAETQYF
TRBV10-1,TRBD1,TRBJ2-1,TGCGCCAGCAGTGAGCAAACAGGGGGCAACTACAATGAGCAGTTCTTC,CASSEQTGGNYNEQFF
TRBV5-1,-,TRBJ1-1,TGCGCCAGCAGCTTGGGACAGGACACTGAAGCTTTCTTT,CASSLGQDTEAFF
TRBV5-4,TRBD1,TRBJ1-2,TGTGCCAGCAGGACGGGACAGTCCTATGGCTACACCTTC,CASRTGQSYGYTF
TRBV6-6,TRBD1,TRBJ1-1,TGTGCCAGCACGGATACCGGGACAGGTTACACTGAAGCTTTCTTT,CASTDTGTGYTEAFF
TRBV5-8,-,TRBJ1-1,TGTGCCAGCAGCCGTGCCCGACAAATCCCCTTGAACACTGAAGCTTTCTTT,CASSRARQIPLNTEAFF
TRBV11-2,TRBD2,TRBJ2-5,TGTGCCAGCAGCACTACCGGGGGGGCCCGGGAAGAGACCCAGTACTTC,CASSTTGGAREETQYF
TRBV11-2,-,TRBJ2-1,TGTGCCAGCAGCTCCATAGATTATAGCGTTGGGAAAAATGAGCAGTTCTTC,CASSSIDYSVGKNEQFF
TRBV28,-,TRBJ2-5,TGTGCCAGCAGAGCTTCTATCCTAGACCAAGAGACCCAGTACTTC,CASRASILDQETQYF
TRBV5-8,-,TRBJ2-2,TGTGCCAGCAGCCGGACAGAGAACACCGGGGAGCTGTTTTTT,CASSRTENTGELFF
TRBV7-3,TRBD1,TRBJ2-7,TGTGCCAGCAGCCTCCGCCCGGGACAGGTTTACGAGCAGTACTTC,CASSLRPGQVYEQYF
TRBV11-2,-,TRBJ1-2,TGTGCCAGCAGCTTAGATCCGTCGGGGGGCTGGGATGGCTACACCTTC,CASSLDPSGGWDGYTF
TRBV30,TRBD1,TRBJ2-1,TGTGCCTGGAGTGTGAATACAGGGGATTCAAGGGGTGAGCAGTTCTTC,CAWSVNTGDSRGEQFF
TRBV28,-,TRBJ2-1,TGTGCCTCCGAAGGGGGGGAGGGCCTCTTGAATGAGCAGTTCTTC,CASEGGEGLLNEQFF
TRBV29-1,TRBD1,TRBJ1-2,TGCAGCGTTGGGACAGGGGGTTATGGGGGCTACACCTTC,CSVGTGGYGGYTF
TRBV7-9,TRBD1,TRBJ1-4,TGTGCCAGCGGGACAGACGCAACTAATGAAAAACTGTTTTTT,CASGTDATNEKLFF
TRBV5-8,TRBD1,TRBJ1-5,TGTGCCAGCAGCCTCCGACAGGGGAACGGCAATCAGCCCCAGCATTTT,CASSLRQGNGNQPQHF
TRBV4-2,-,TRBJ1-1,TGTGCCAGCAGCCAAGGGGGGGGGAACACTGAAGCTTTCTTT,CASSQGGGNTEAFF
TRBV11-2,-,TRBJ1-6,TGTGCCAGCAGCTTGGTAGGGGCGGGAAATTCACCCCTCCACTTT,CASSLVGAGNSPLHF
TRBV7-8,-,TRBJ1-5,TGTGCCAGCAGCTTAAGGGAGGGTCTAGAAAGTCAGCCCCAGCATTTT,CASSLREGLESQPQHF
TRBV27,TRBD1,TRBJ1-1,TGTGCCAGCAGTTTATTAACAGGGGGCAGGGGTACTGAAGCTTTCTTT,CASSLLTGGRGTEAFF
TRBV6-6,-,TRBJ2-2,TGTGCCAGCATGAACCCAGGCACCGGGGAGCTGTTTTTT,CASMNPGTGELFF
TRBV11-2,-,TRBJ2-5,TGTGCCAGCAGCTTAGGAGTCGGAGTTCTGGAGACCCAGTACTTC,CASSLGVGVLETQYF
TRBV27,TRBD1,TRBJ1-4,TGTGCCAGCAGCGAACCCGGGACAGCAACTGGAGGTGAAAAACTGTTTTTT,CASSEPGTATGGEKLFF
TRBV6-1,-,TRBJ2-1,TGTGCCAGCAGTGAATGGCAGCGGGCCAGCTCCTACAATGAGCAGTTCTTC,CASSEWQRASSYNEQFF
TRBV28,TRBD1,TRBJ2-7,TGTGCCAGCAGCCCGGGACAGGGGGGATACGAGCAGTACTTC,CASSPGQGGYEQYF
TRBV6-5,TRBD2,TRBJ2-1,TGTGCCAGCTCTCCTGGCGGGAGTTTTAATGAGCAGTTCTTC,CASSPGGSFNEQFF
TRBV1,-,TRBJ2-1,TGCACCAGCAGCCTAGTTGGGCGGGAGGGCGCCTACAATGAGCAGTTCTTC,CTSSLVGREGAYNEQFF
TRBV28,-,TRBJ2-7,TGTGCCAGCAGTTTACGCTCCTACGAGCAGTACTTC,CASSLRSYEQYF
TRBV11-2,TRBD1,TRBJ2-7,TGTGCCAGCAGCGCCCGGACAGGGAACTACGAGCAGTACTTC,CASSARTGNYEQYF
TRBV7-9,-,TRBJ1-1,TGTGCCAGCAGCTTAGGGTCAGGGCGGAACACTGAAGCTTTCTTT,CASSLGSGRNTEAFF
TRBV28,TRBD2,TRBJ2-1,TGTGCCAGCAGCCGGGAGAGACTAGCCCCCTACAATGAGCAGTTCTTC,CASSRERLAPYNEQFF
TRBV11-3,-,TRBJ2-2,TGTGCCAGCAGCTTGGGTCGGACACAGAACACCGGGGAGCTGTTTTTT,CASSLGRTQNTGELFF
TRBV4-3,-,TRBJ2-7,TGCGCCAGCAGCCCCTCGGAGGTCGTCGCCGACGAGCAGTACTTC,CASSPSEVVADEQYF
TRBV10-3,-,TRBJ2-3,TGTGCCATCAGTGAGCGAGCCGGCGGGACGAGCACAGATACGCAGTATTTT,CAISERAGGTSTDTQYF
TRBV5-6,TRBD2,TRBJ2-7,TGTGCCAGCAGCCTCGGACTAGCGGGCCTCTCCTACGAGCAGTACTTC,CASSLGLAGLSYEQYF
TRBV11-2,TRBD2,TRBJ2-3,TGTGCCAGCAGTTTGTCTAGCGGGGGGACAGATACGCAGTATTTT,CASSLSSGGTDTQYF
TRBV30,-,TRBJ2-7,TGTGCCTGGAGTGGGGACAATTCCTACGAGCAGTACTTC,CAWSGDNSYEQYF
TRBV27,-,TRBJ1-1,TGTGCCAGCAGTTTAATGGTCGGAGGGAGGCCCTTAGGTGAAGCTTTCTTT,CASSLMVGGRPLGEAFF
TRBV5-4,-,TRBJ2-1,TGTGCCAGCAGGCGGACACCTAGATTCTACAATGAGCAGTTCTTC,CASRRTPRFYNEQFF
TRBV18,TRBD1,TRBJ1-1,TGTGCCAGCTCACCCCGGGACAGGGGAGAGGCTTTCTTT,CASSPRDRGEAFF
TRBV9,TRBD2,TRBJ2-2,TGTGCCAGCAGCGTCATCAGCGGGAGGGAGGACGGGGAGCTGTTTTTT,CASSVISGREDGELFF
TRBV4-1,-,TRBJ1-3,TGCGCCAGCAGCCAAGATCCGAGCTCTGGAAACACCATATATTTT,CASSQDPSSGNTIYF
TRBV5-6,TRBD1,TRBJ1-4,TGTGCCAGCAGCTACACGGGACAGGGGAGGGCTAATGAAAAACTGTTTTTT,CASSYTGQGRANEKLFF
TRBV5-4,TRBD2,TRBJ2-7,TGTGCCAGCAGCTCGAGCGGGAGCCCTTACGAGCAGTACTTC,CASSSSGSPYEQYF
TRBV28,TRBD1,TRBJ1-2,TGTGCCAGCAGTTCTGGACAGGGATCCGGCTACACCTTC,CASSSGQGSGYTF
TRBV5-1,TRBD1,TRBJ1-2,TGCGCCAGCAGCGCCTTAGGACAGGGGGATTCCTATGGCTACACCTTC,CASSALGQGDSYGYTF
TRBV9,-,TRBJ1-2,TGTGCCAGCAGCGTAGGCCCGCGGCTTCAAGACAGGACTTATAACTATGGCTACACCTTC,CASSVGPRLQDRTYNYGYTF
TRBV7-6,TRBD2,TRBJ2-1,TGTGCCAGCAGCTTAGCTTCGGGAGGGGGGGATGAGCAGTTCTTC,CASSLASGGGDEQFF
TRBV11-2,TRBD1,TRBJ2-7,TGTGCCAGCAGCTTTGGACAGGGAAGCTACGAGCAGTACTTC,CASSFGQGSYEQYF
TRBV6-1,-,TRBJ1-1,TGTGCCAGCAGTGGGACAGCCAAGAACACTGAAGCTTTCTTT,CASSGTAKNTEAFF
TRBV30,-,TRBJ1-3,TGTGCCCGGAGTGTTGTAATGGGAAACACCATATATTTT,CARSVVMGNTIYF
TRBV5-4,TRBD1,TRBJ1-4,TGTGCCAGCAGCTTGCGGACAGGGTCTAGAGAAAAACTGTTTTTT,CASSLRTGSREKLFF
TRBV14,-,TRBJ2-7,TGTGCCAGCAGCCAAGTGAGTGGACTTACGGGAGAGCAGTACTTC,CASSQVSGLTGEQYF